These T cell receptor beta chains were read from a single sample in a study of early T cells in non-severe SARS-CoV-2 infection. TCRdb re-called the 5' RACE reads through MiXCR, storing one row per CDR3 protein. The data contain 55,000 to 70,000 distinct CDR3 sequences, around 12% of them singletons. Sequencing was carried out using whole blood. The receptors shown here come from an adult who was a healthcare worker with PCR-confirmed SARS-CoV-2 infection or an uninfected control (not recorded which). Both conserved end residues are part of each CDR3. A D gene is named only where the DNA matches it firmly. Size values are once, few and many counts, or a class for expanded clones, and some rows have none.

abundance: many
d_gene: TRBD2
v_gene: TRBV7-2
j_gene: TRBJ2-2
CDR3aa: CASSVTGTSILRGELFF
CDR3nt: TGTGCCAGCAGCGTTACCGGGACTAGTATTTTAAGGGGGGAGCTGTTTTTT

abundance: few
d_gene: .
v_gene: TRBV7-9
j_gene: TRBJ2-5
CDR3aa: CASSRFAQGGLETQYF
CDR3nt: TGTGCCAGCAGCCGCTTCGCCCAGGGGGGCCTAGAGACCCAGTACTTC

abundance: many
d_gene: .
v_gene: TRBV6-1
j_gene: TRBJ1-5
CDR3aa: CASTEIGNQPQHF
CDR3nt: TGTGCCAGCACCGAAATTGGCAATCAGCCCCAGCATTTT

abundance: few
d_gene: .
v_gene: TRBV18
j_gene: TRBJ2-3
CDR3aa: CASSEYTDTQYF
CDR3nt: TGTGCCAGCTCAGAGTACACAGATACGCAGTATTTT

abundance: few
d_gene: .
v_gene: TRBV5-4
j_gene: TRBJ2-2
CDR3aa: CASSSGGNVPGELFF
CDR3nt: TGTGCCAGCAGCTCGGGCGGGAACGTACCCGGGGAGCTGTTTTTT

abundance: few
d_gene: TRBD1
v_gene: TRBV18
j_gene: TRBJ2-7
CDR3aa: CASSGRTGLLEQYF
CDR3nt: TGTGCCAGCTCCGGCCGGACAGGGCTCCTCGAGCAGTACTTC

abundance: many
d_gene: .
v_gene: TRBV12-5
j_gene: TRBJ2-2
CDR3aa: CASGLSGVVNTGELFF
CDR3nt: TGTGCTAGTGGTTTGTCAGGGGTAGTAAACACCGGGGAGCTGTTTTTT

abundance: many
d_gene: .
v_gene: TRBV20-1
j_gene: TRBJ1-5
CDR3aa: CSASGAGNQPQHF
CDR3nt: TGCAGTGCCTCGGGGGCAGGCAATCAGCCCCAGCATTTT

abundance: few
d_gene: .
v_gene: TRBV11-2
j_gene: TRBJ2-7
CDR3aa: CASSTTGAGLEQYF
CDR3nt: TGTGCCAGCAGCACAACGGGAGCCGGCCTCGAGCAGTACTTC

abundance: few
d_gene: .
v_gene: TRBV2
j_gene: TRBJ2-5
CDR3aa: CASSVRVSETQYF
CDR3nt: TGTGCGAGCAGTGTGAGGGTCTCGGAGACCCAGTACTTC

abundance: .
d_gene: .
v_gene: TRBV18
j_gene: TRBJ2-7
CDR3aa: CASSPRAEPYEQYF
CDR3nt: TGTGCCAGCTCACCACGGGCCGAACCCTACGAGCAGTACTTC

abundance: .
d_gene: .
v_gene: TRBV7-8
j_gene: TRBJ2-5
CDR3aa: CASSWTRGDQETQYF
CDR3nt: TGTGCCAGCAGCTGGACACGAGGAGATCAAGAGACCCAGTACTTC

abundance: .
d_gene: TRBD1
v_gene: TRBV6-2/TRBV6-3
j_gene: TRBJ1-1
CDR3aa: CASRRPGTGLNTEAFF
CDR3nt: TGTGCCAGCAGACGTCCCGGGACAGGGTTGAACACTGAAGCTTTCTTT

abundance: many
d_gene: .
v_gene: TRBV11-2
j_gene: TRBJ2-1
CDR3aa: CASSLARTTSYNEQFF
CDR3nt: TGTGCCAGCAGCTTAGCGAGGACAACCTCCTACAATGAGCAGTTCTTC

abundance: many
d_gene: .
v_gene: TRBV18
j_gene: TRBJ2-1
CDR3aa: CASSPGKTVQFF
CDR3nt: TGTGCCAGCTCACCAGGGAAGACAGTGCAGTTCTTC

abundance: few
d_gene: TRBD1
v_gene: TRBV7-8
j_gene: TRBJ2-7
CDR3aa: CASSSPGQGNYEQYF
CDR3nt: TGTGCCAGCAGCTCTCCGGGACAGGGGAACTACGAGCAGTACTTC

abundance: many
d_gene: TRBD1
v_gene: TRBV29-1
j_gene: TRBJ1-1
CDR3aa: CSVRTGANTEAFF
CDR3nt: TGCAGCGTTAGGACAGGGGCAAACACTGAAGCTTTCTTT

abundance: .
d_gene: TRBD2
v_gene: TRBV28
j_gene: TRBJ2-1
CDR3aa: CASSPGLAEINEQFF
CDR3nt: TGTGCCAGCAGTCCTGGACTAGCGGAGATTAATGAGCAGTTCTTC

abundance: .
d_gene: .
v_gene: TRBV9
j_gene: TRBJ2-1
CDR3aa: CASSVQGIGNEQFF
CDR3nt: TGTGCCAGCAGCGTGCAGGGGATTGGGAATGAGCAGTTCTTC

abundance: .
d_gene: .
v_gene: TRBV19
j_gene: TRBJ1-5
CDR3aa: CASSIITRSNQPQHF
CDR3nt: TGTGCCAGTAGTATCATTACCCGCAGCAATCAGCCCCAGCATTTT

abundance: .
d_gene: TRBD2
v_gene: TRBV20-1
j_gene: TRBJ2-1
CDR3aa: CSASRTSGSYEQFF
CDR3nt: TGCAGTGCTAGCCGGACTAGCGGGAGCTATGAGCAGTTCTTC

abundance: .
d_gene: .
v_gene: TRBV4-2
j_gene: TRBJ2-1
CDR3aa: CASSQKADRSSYNEQFF
CDR3nt: TGTGCCAGCAGCCAAAAAGCCGACCGGAGCTCCTACAATGAGCAGTTCTTC

abundance: many
d_gene: .
v_gene: TRBV7-9
j_gene: TRBJ1-5
CDR3aa: CASSPRAGEEPQHF
CDR3nt: TGTGCCAGCAGCCCCCGCGCGGGGGAGGAGCCCCAGCATTTT

abundance: .
d_gene: .
v_gene: TRBV20-1
j_gene: TRBJ2-5
CDR3aa: CSAATTDIQETQYF
CDR3nt: TGCAGTGCCGCAACGACAGACATCCAAGAGACCCAGTACTTC

abundance: few
d_gene: .
v_gene: TRBV2
j_gene: TRBJ1-1
CDR3aa: CASRGRMLTEAFF
CDR3nt: TGTGCCAGCAGGGGACGGATGCTTACTGAAGCTTTCTTT

abundance: .
d_gene: TRBD2
v_gene: TRBV28
j_gene: TRBJ2-1
CDR3aa: CASSYAQREDEQFF
CDR3nt: TGTGCCAGCAGTTATGCCCAGCGGGAGGATGAGCAGTTCTTC

abundance: few
d_gene: .
v_gene: TRBV3-1
j_gene: TRBJ2-4
CDR3aa: CASTLYGKNIQYF
CDR3nt: TGTGCCAGCACCTTATACGGCAAAAACATTCAGTACTTC

abundance: many
d_gene: TRBD1
v_gene: TRBV20-1
j_gene: TRBJ1-1
CDR3aa: CSANRGLNTEAFF
CDR3nt: TGCAGTGCGAACAGGGGGCTAAACACTGAAGCTTTCTTT

abundance: many
d_gene: .
v_gene: TRBV12-5
j_gene: TRBJ2-1
CDR3aa: CASGLGLIYNEQFF
CDR3nt: TGTGCTAGTGGTCTGGGACTCATTTACAATGAGCAGTTCTTC

abundance: .
d_gene: .
v_gene: TRBV6-2/TRBV6-3
j_gene: TRBJ1-1
CDR3aa: CASTNIRQGVTEAFF
CDR3nt: TGTGCCAGCACCAACATCAGGCAGGGTGTTACTGAAGCTTTCTTT

abundance: few
d_gene: TRBD1
v_gene: TRBV6-6
j_gene: TRBJ1-2
CDR3aa: CASIGTGVYGYTF
CDR3nt: TGTGCCAGCATTGGGACAGGGGTATATGGCTACACCTTC

abundance: few
d_gene: .
v_gene: TRBV27
j_gene: TRBJ2-3
CDR3aa: CASSLLVRGTDTQYF
CDR3nt: TGTGCCAGCAGTTTATTGGTCCGGGGCACAGATACGCAGTATTTT

abundance: many
d_gene: .
v_gene: TRBV4-3
j_gene: TRBJ1-5
CDR3aa: CASSQEEGQPQHF
CDR3nt: TGCGCCAGCAGCCAAGAAGAAGGTCAGCCCCAGCATTTT

abundance: few
d_gene: .
v_gene: TRBV6-1
j_gene: TRBJ1-2
CDR3aa: CASNTPGRNYGYTF
CDR3nt: TGTGCCAGCAATACCCCGGGACGGAACTATGGCTACACCTTC

abundance: .
d_gene: .
v_gene: TRBV3-1
j_gene: TRBJ2-3
CDR3aa: CASSQAGADTQYF
CDR3nt: TGTGCCAGCAGCCAAGCGGGCGCAGATACGCAGTATTTT

abundance: many
d_gene: .
v_gene: TRBV20-1
j_gene: TRBJ2-7
CDR3aa: CSAGGYEQYF
CDR3nt: TGCAGTGCTGGGGGGTACGAGCAGTACTTC

abundance: .
d_gene: TRBD1
v_gene: TRBV30
j_gene: TRBJ1-4
CDR3aa: CAWSPTGVAEKLFF
CDR3nt: TGTGCCTGGAGCCCGACAGGGGTGGCTGAAAAACTGTTTTTT

abundance: many
d_gene: .
v_gene: TRBV5-8
j_gene: TRBJ1-1
CDR3aa: CASSFQVGMNTEAFF
CDR3nt: TGTGCCAGCAGCTTCCAGGTTGGGATGAACACTGAAGCTTTCTTT

abundance: many
d_gene: .
v_gene: TRBV11-2
j_gene: TRBJ2-5
CDR3aa: CASTRTGVIETQYF
CDR3nt: TGTGCCAGCACCCGGACGGGAGTTATTGAGACCCAGTACTTC

abundance: .
d_gene: .
v_gene: TRBV5-6
j_gene: TRBJ2-7
CDR3aa: CASSLAEGSPKSKEQYF
CDR3nt: TGTGCCAGCAGCTTGGCTGAGGGGTCCCCAAAGTCGAAGGAGCAGTACTTC

abundance: many
d_gene: .
v_gene: TRBV29-1
j_gene: TRBJ2-7
CDR3aa: CSVEGVAEQYF
CDR3nt: TGCAGCGTTGAAGGTGTTGCCGAGCAGTACTTC

abundance: many
d_gene: .
v_gene: TRBV11-2
j_gene: TRBJ2-7
CDR3aa: CASSLGGNSYEQYF
CDR3nt: TGTGCCAGCAGCTTAGGGGGGAACTCCTACGAGCAGTACTTC

abundance: .
d_gene: TRBD1
v_gene: TRBV7-9
j_gene: TRBJ1-4
CDR3aa: CASSSAGQLGEKLFF
CDR3nt: TGTGCCAGCAGCTCAGCGGGACAGTTAGGGGAAAAACTGTTTTTT

abundance: many
d_gene: .
v_gene: TRBV7-2
j_gene: TRBJ2-3
CDR3aa: CASSLYTDTQYF
CDR3nt: TGTGCCAGCAGCCTGTATACAGATACGCAGTATTTT

abundance: .
d_gene: .
v_gene: TRBV2
j_gene: TRBJ2-4
CDR3aa: CASSWTLVKNIQYF
CDR3nt: TGTGCCAGCAGCTGGACATTGGTCAAAAACATTCAGTACTTC

abundance: many
d_gene: TRBD2
v_gene: TRBV7-2
j_gene: TRBJ2-1
CDR3aa: CASSEVRLAVYNEQFF
CDR3nt: TGTGCCAGCAGTGAGGTTAGACTAGCGGTCTACAATGAGCAGTTCTTC

abundance: few
d_gene: .
v_gene: TRBV5-6
j_gene: TRBJ2-6
CDR3aa: CASSQTANSGANVLTF
CDR3nt: TGTGCCAGCAGCCAGACAGCAAACTCTGGGGCCAACGTCCTGACTTTC

abundance: .
d_gene: TRBD2
v_gene: TRBV20-1
j_gene: TRBJ2-7
CDR3aa: CSARGAGPFYEQYF
CDR3nt: TGCAGTGCTAGGGGAGCGGGGCCATTCTACGAGCAGTACTTC

abundance: few
d_gene: .
v_gene: TRBV3-1
j_gene: TRBJ2-1
CDR3aa: CASSQEAATTNNEQFF
CDR3nt: TGTGCCAGCAGCCAAGAAGCGGCTACAACCAACAATGAGCAGTTCTTC

abundance: few
d_gene: .
v_gene: TRBV29-1
j_gene: TRBJ1-4
CDR3aa: CSVVGGSEKLFF
CDR3nt: TGCAGCGTTGTGGGGGGTAGTGAAAAACTGTTTTTT

abundance: few
d_gene: .
v_gene: TRBV6-1
j_gene: TRBJ1-2
CDR3aa: CASSENRARRTGYTF
CDR3nt: TGTGCCAGCAGTGAAAACAGGGCGCGGAGAACTGGCTACACCTTC

abundance: many
d_gene: TRBD2
v_gene: TRBV4-2
j_gene: TRBJ2-3
CDR3aa: CASSQDWAGGPSDTQYF
CDR3nt: TGTGCCAGCAGCCAAGATTGGGCGGGGGGGCCTTCAGATACGCAGTATTTT

abundance: .
d_gene: TRBD2
v_gene: TRBV7-7
j_gene: TRBJ2-7
CDR3aa: CASSSGTSGHEQYF
CDR3nt: TGTGCTAGCAGCTCCGGGACTAGCGGCCACGAGCAGTACTTC

abundance: many
d_gene: .
v_gene: TRBV11-2
j_gene: TRBJ1-1
CDR3aa: CASSLQVANTEAFF
CDR3nt: TGTGCCAGCAGCCTACAGGTAGCGAACACTGAAGCTTTCTTT

abundance: few
d_gene: .
v_gene: TRBV6-2/TRBV6-3
j_gene: TRBJ2-7
CDR3aa: CASRTPGTFPYEQYF
CDR3nt: TGTGCCAGCAGAACACCCGGGACTTTCCCCTACGAGCAGTACTTC

abundance: few
d_gene: TRBD1
v_gene: TRBV18
j_gene: TRBJ2-7
CDR3aa: CASSPGTGNEQYF
CDR3nt: TGTGCCAGCTCACCAGGGACAGGGAACGAGCAGTACTTC

abundance: many
d_gene: .
v_gene: TRBV30
j_gene: TRBJ2-3
CDR3aa: CAWGPWGGVDTDTQYF
CDR3nt: TGTGCCTGGGGGCCCTGGGGGGGCGTCGACACAGATACGCAGTATTTT